The sequence of this T cell receptor beta chain was determined in a study of tumor-infiltrating lymphocytes in primary liver carcinoma. Total RNA (around 500 ng) served as template for TCR beta cDNA synthesis primed by a constant-region primer. For TCR beta, libraries were produced by three nested multiplex PCR rounds using slightly modified ARM-PCR. TCRdb redid the calling of the multiplex PCR reads with MiXCR, one entry per CDR3 protein. Here the sample spans about 48,000 distinct CDR3 sequences, 70% to 75% being singletons. RNA and DNA were co-extracted from roughly 20-30 mg of unsorted bulk tissue. As regards this clonotype: The germline gene is not matched at one end of the junction; a read error may be the cause.

This receptor was taken from a man between 35 and 55 years old with primary liver carcinoma and hepatitis B virus infection. The sample consisted of liver tumor tissue from sampling region 3. The subset denotes: tumor region T3, left-lateral pole.

DNA of the CDR3: TGCAGCGCCCGTTGTGGTACCTACAATGAGCTGTTCTTC. Its protein product is CSARCGTYNELFF. The chain recombines TRBV29-1 with TRBJ2-1; D not resolved. This CDR3 comprises 13 residues. Germline CDR1 and CDR2: SQVTM and ANQGSEA.